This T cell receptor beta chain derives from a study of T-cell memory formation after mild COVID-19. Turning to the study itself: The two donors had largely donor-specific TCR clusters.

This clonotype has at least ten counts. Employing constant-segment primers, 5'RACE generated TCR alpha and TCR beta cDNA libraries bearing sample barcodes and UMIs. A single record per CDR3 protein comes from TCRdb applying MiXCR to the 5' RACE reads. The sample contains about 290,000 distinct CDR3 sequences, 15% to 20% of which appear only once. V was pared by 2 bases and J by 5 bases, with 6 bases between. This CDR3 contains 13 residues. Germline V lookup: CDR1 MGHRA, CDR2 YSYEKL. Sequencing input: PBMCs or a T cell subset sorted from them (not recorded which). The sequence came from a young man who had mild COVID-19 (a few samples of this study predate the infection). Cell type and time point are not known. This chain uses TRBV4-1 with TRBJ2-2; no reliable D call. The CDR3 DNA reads TGCGCCAGCAGCCAAACCGATACCGGGGAGCTGTTTTTT. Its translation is CASSQTDTGELFF.